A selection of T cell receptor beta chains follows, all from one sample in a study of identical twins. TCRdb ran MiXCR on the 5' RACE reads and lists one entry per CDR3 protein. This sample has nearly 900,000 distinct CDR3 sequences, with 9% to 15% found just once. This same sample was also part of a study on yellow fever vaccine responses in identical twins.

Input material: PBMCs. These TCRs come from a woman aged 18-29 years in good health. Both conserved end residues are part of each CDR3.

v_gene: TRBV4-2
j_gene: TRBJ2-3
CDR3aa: CASSQEYPDYTDTQYF

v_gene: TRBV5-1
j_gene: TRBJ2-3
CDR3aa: CASSPLDSVTDTQYF

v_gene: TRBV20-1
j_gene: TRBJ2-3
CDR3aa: CSAKGQGGTSTDTQYF

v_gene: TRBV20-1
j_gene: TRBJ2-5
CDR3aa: CSARRGAQETQYF

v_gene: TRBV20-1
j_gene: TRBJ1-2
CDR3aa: CSARGGQLRDYGYTF

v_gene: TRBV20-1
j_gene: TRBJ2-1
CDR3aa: CSANARVANEQFF

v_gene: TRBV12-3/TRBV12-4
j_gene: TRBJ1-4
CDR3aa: CASSLVSGINEKLFF

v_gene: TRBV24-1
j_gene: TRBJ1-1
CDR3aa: CATSGPPPSEAFF

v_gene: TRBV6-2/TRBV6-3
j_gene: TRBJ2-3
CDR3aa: CASSLPPPMGDTQYF

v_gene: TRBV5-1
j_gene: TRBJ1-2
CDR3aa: CASSSGQGWDYGYTF

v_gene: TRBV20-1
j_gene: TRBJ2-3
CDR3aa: CSARDDPQGTDTQYF

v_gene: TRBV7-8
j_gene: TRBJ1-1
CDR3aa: CASSPAWGGAGTEAFF

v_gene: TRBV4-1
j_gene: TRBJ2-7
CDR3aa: CASSQDETSGSYEQYF

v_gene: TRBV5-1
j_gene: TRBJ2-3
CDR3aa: CASSIGTGERTQYF

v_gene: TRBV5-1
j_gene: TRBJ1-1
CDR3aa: CASSFDRGGGTEAFF

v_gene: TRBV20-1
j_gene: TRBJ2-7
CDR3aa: CSAWDDNYEQYF

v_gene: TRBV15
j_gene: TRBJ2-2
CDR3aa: CATSSGAGANTGELFF

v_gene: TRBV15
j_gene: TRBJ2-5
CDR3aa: CATSRDPGLKETQYF

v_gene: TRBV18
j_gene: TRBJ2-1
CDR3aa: CASSPGILAYNEQFF

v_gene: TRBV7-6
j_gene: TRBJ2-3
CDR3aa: CASSSGVLGIADTQYF

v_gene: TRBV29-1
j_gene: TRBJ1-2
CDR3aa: CSVEAGQNYGYTF

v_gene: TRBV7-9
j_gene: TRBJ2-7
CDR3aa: CASSQGEGERGYEQYF

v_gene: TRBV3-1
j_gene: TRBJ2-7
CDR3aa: CASSQGLTGQYF

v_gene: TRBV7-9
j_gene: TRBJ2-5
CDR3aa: CASSLADPGLETQYF

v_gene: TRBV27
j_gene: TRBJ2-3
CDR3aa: CASSSVTSGSADTQYF

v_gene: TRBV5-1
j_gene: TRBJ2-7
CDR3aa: CASRSGDSYEQYF

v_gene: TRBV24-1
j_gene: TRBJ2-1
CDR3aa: CATSDLGRDPSNEQFF

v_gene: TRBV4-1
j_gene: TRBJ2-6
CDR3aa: CASSQPPGGAGANVLTF

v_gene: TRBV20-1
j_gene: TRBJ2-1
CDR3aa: CSARVQAGERYNEQFF

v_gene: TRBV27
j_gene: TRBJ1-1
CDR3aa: CASSLFNRANTEAFF

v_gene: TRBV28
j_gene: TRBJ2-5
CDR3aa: CASSLPTGGGETQYF

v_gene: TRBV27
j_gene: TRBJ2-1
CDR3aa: CASSLRGRAGQFF

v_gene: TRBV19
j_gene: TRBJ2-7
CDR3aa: CASSMGGIDEQYF

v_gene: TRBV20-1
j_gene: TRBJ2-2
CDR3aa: CSARSPGPNTGELFF

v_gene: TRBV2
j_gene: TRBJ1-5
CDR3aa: CASSEAPGNQPQHF

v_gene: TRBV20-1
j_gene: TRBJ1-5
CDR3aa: CSARGTGFYQPQHF

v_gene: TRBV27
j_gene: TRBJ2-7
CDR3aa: CASSARGGRTYEQYF

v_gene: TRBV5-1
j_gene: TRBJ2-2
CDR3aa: CASSFVGSGNTGELFF

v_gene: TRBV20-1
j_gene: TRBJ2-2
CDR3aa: CSARAWGPYTGELFF

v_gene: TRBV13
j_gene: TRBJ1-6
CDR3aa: CASSSRDRGSYNSPLHF

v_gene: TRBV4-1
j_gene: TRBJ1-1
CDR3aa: CASSQVPDRVNTEAFF

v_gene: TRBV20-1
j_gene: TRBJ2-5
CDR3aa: CSAGPLRGVQETQYF

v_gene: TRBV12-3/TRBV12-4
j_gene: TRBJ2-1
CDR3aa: CASIQRGGEQFF

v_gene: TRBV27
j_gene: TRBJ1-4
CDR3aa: CASRNVGGRGSEKLFF

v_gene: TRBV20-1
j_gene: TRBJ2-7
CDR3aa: CSASSLAVYEQYF

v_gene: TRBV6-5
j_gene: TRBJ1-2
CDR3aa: CASSYSGTGPTNYGYTF